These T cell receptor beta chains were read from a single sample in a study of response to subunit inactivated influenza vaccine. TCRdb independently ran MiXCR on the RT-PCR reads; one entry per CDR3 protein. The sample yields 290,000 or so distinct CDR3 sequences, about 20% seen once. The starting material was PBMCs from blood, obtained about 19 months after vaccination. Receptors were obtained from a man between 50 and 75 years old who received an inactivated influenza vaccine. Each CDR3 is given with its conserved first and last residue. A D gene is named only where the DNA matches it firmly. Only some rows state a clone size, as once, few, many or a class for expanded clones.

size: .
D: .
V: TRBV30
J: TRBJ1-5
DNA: TGTGCCTGGAGTACTGGACACAATCAGCCCCAGCATTTT
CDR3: CAWSTGHNQPQHF

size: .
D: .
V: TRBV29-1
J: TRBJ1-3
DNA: TGCAGCGTTGAGTGGACGGGGGGCGGAAACACCATATATTTT
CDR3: CSVEWTGGGNTIYF

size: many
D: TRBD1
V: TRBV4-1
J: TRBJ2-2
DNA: TGCGCCAGCAGCCAAGATATTGGGGACAGGGGAATCGGGGAGCTGTTTTTT
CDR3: CASSQDIGDRGIGELFF

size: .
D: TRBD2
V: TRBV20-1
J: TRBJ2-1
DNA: TGCAGTGCTGCCGATAGCGGGGCCATCTACAATGAGCAGTTCTTC
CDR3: CSAADSGAIYNEQFF

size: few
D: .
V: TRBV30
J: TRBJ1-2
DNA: TGTGCCTGGAGTGCAGGGTGGCATGGCTACACCTTC
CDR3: CAWSAGWHGYTF

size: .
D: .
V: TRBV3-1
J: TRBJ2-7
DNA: TGTGCCAGCAGCCAACGGGACAACTCCTACGAGCAGTACTTC
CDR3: CASSQRDNSYEQYF

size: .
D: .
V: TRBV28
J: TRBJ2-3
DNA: TGTGCCAGCAGTTTCGGGGGGCTGACCACAGATACGCAGTATTTT
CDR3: CASSFGGLTTDTQYF

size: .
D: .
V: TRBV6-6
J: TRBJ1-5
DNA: TGTGCCAGCAGTGGGGGGAGGAATCAGCCCCAGCATTTT
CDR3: CASSGGRNQPQHF

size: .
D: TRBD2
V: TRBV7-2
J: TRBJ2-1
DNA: TGTGCCAGCCGCCCGGGGGGAAGGACCTTCAATGAGCAGTTCTTC
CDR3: CASRPGGRTFNEQFF

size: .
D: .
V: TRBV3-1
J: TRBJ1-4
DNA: TGTGCCAGCAGTGGGTCCGATGAAAAACTGTTTTTT
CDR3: CASSGSDEKLFF

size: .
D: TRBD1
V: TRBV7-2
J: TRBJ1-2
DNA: TGTGCCAGCAGCTTAGAAACAGGGGGTATCTATGGCTACACCTTC
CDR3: CASSLETGGIYGYTF

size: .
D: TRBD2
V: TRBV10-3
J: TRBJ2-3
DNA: TGTGCCATCAGTGCGGCGGGGGGGCCGCGCGATACGCAGTATTTT
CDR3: CAISAAGGPRDTQYF

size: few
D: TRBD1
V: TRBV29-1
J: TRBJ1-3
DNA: TGCAGCGTTGAAGGGGAACAGGGGCCAAACACCATATATTTT
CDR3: CSVEGEQGPNTIYF

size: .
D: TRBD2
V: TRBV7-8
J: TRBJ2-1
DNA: TGTGCCAGCAGCTTAGATACTAGCGGGATTGTTAATGAGCAGTTCTTC
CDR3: CASSLDTSGIVNEQFF

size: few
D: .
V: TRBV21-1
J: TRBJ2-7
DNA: TGTGCCAGCAGCGGAATGGGACTAGCGGCCTACGAGCAGTACTTC
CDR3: CASSGMGLAAYEQYF

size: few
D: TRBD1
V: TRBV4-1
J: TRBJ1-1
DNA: TGCGCCAGCAGCCAAGTCCCCCCAGCCAGACAGGGAGAATCTGAAGCTTTCTTT
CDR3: CASSQVPPARQGESEAFF

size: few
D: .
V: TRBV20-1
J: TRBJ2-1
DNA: TGCAGTGCTAGGGGAGACAAATACAATGAGCAGTTCTTC
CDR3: CSARGDKYNEQFF

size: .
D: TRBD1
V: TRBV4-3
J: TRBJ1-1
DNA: TGCGCCAGCAGACAAGGGACGGGACAGGGGAACACTGAAGCTTTCTTT
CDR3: CASRQGTGQGNTEAFF

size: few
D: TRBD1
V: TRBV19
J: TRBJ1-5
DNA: TGTGCCAGTAGTACCCAGAGACAGGGGGATCAGCCCCAGCATTTT
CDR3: CASSTQRQGDQPQHF

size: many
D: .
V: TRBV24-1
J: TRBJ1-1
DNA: TGTGCCACCAGTGATTTCGGACAGCGTGAAGCTTTCTTT
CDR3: CATSDFGQREAFF

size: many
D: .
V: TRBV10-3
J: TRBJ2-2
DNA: TGTGCCATCAGTGGTAGACTTGGTACCGGGGAGCTGTTTTTT
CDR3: CAISGRLGTGELFF

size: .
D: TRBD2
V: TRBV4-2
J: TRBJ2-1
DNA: TGTGCCAGCAGCCCTGGGACTAGCAGCAATGAGCAGTTCTTC
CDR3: CASSPGTSSNEQFF

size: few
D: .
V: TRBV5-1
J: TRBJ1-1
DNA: TGCGCCAGCAGCTTCCAAGGACAAAGGAAGACTGAAGCTTTCTTT
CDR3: CASSFQGQRKTEAFF

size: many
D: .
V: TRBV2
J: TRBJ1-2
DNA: TGTGCCAGCAGTTCCGGGACACCTCTCTACTATGGCTACACCTTC
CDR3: CASSSGTPLYYGYTF

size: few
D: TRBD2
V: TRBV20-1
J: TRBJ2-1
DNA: TGCAGTGCTAGAGGTGAATTAGCGGGCTCCTACAATGAGCAGTTCTTC
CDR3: CSARGELAGSYNEQFF

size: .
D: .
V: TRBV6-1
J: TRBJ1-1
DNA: TGTGCCAGCAGTGAGACAGCTCCGCAGGGGACTGAAGCTTTCTTT
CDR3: CASSETAPQGTEAFF

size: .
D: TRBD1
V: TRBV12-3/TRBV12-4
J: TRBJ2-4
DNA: TGTGCCAGCAGCCCTACCACGGGACAGATAGAAATTCAGTACTTC
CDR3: CASSPTTGQIEIQYF

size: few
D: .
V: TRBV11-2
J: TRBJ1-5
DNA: TGTGCCAGCAGCTTTCTTAGCCACCGGGGCGGCGGGGTTTTTCGTCAGCCCCAGCATTTT
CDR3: CASSFLSHRGGGVFRQPQHF

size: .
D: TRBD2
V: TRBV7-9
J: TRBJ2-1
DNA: TGTGCCAGCAGCGTACTGGGACTAGCGGAGCAGTTCTTC
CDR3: CASSVLGLAEQFF

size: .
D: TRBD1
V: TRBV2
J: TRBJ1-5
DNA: TGTGCCAGCAGCCTAGGACAGGGTGGAAACAATCAGCCCCAGCATTTT
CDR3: CASSLGQGGNNQPQHF

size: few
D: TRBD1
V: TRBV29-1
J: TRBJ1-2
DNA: TGCAGCGTGGGACAGGGAGGGTACTATGGCTACACCTTC
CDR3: CSVGQGGYYGYTF

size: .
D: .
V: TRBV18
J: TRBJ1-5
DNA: TGTGCCAGCTCACCACGCCGAGGGAGAAATCAGCCCCAGCATTTT
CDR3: CASSPRRGRNQPQHF

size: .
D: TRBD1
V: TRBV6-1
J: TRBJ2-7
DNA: TGTGCCAGCACCAAGGGACAGACTTTCTACGAGCAGTACTTC
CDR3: CASTKGQTFYEQYF

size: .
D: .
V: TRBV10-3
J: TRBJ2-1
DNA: TGTGCCATCAGTGAAAGGAGATTTGAGCAGTTCTTC
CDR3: CAISERRFEQFF

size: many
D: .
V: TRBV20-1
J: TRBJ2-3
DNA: TGCAGTGCTAGCTTCGGAGGGGGGAGCACAGATACGCAGTATTTT
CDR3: CSASFGGGSTDTQYF

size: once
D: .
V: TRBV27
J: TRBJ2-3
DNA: TGTGCCAGCAGTTTCGTCTTCACAGATACGCAGTATTTT
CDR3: CASSFVFTDTQYF

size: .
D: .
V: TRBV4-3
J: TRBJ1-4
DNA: TGCGCCAGCAGCCAATACGCACCAAGGGGCCAGGCAACTAATAAAAAACTGTTTTTT
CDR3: CASSQYAPRGQATNKKLFF

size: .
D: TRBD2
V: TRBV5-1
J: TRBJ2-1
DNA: TGCGCCAGCAGCCCGGGTACTAGCGGGGGGCTGAATGAGCAGTTCTTC
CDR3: CASSPGTSGGLNEQFF

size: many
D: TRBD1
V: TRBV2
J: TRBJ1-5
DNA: TGTGCCAGCAGCCTCCAGGGACAGGGGGTTCAGCCCCAGCATTTT
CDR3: CASSLQGQGVQPQHF

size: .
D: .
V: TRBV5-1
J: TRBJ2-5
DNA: TGCGCCAGCAGCCGGATAGTTGGGGGGCCGGAGACCCAGTACTTC
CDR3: CASSRIVGGPETQYF

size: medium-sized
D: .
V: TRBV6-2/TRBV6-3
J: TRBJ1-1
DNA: TGTGCCAGCAGGAACGACAGAATGAACACTGAAGCTTTCTTT
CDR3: CASRNDRMNTEAFF

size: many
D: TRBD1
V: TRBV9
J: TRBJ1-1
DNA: TGTGCCAGCAGCGCTCACACAATTCCCCAGGGGGAAGGCACTGAAGCTTTCTTT
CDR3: CASSAHTIPQGEGTEAFF

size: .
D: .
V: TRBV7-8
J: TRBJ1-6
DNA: TGTGCCAGCAGCCTCGGAAGGGGTACCGCTTCACCCCTCCACTTT
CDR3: CASSLGRGTASPLHF

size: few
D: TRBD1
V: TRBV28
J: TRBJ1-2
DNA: TGTGCCAGCAATAAACAGGGGTATGGCTACACCTTC
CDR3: CASNKQGYGYTF

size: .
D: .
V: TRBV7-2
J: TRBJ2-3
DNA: TGTGCCAGCAGCTCCGTTTGGAGCCCTCGGGTAGATACGCAGTATTTT
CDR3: CASSSVWSPRVDTQYF

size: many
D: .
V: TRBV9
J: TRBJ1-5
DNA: TGTGCCAGCAGCGTACCGTCTCCCGAAGCAAGCCTACCCCAGCATTTT
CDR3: CASSVPSPEASLPQHF

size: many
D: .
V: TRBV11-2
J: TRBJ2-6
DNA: TGTGCCAGCAGCTTATCCCCACAGGGTTACGGGGCCAACGTCCTGACTTTC
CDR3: CASSLSPQGYGANVLTF

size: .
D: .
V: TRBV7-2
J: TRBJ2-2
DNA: TGTGCCAGCAGCCGACAGCGGAACACCGGGGAGCTGTTTTTT
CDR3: CASSRQRNTGELFF

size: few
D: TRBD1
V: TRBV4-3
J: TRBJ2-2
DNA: TGCGCCAGCAGCCCCGAGGAGTTGACAGGGGGTTTCCCCGGGGAGCTGTTTTTT
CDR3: CASSPEELTGGFPGELFF

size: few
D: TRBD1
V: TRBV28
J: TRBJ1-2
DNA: TGTGCCAGCCCTAGGGACAGGGTGGGGTATGGCTACACCTTC
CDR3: CASPRDRVGYGYTF

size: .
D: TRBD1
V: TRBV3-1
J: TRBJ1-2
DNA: TGTGCCAGCAGCCAAGGGAGAGGGGGCGCCGTCGGCTACACCTTC
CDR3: CASSQGRGGAVGYTF

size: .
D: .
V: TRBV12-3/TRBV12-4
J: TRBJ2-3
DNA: TGTGCCAGCAGTTTTTCTAGCGGCACAGATACGCAGTATTTT
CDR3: CASSFSSGTDTQYF

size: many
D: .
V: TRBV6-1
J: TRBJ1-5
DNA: TGTGCCAGCAGTCCCGGGGGGGACGGTCAGCCCCAGCATTTT
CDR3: CASSPGGDGQPQHF

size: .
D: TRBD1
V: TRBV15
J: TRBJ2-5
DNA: TGTGCCACCCGACCGGGACAGGGAATGACAGAGACCCAGTACTTC
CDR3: CATRPGQGMTETQYF

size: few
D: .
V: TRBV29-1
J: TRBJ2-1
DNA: TGCAGCGCCGATGGGGGGCAGGTCTACAATGAGCAGTTCTTC
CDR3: CSADGGQVYNEQFF